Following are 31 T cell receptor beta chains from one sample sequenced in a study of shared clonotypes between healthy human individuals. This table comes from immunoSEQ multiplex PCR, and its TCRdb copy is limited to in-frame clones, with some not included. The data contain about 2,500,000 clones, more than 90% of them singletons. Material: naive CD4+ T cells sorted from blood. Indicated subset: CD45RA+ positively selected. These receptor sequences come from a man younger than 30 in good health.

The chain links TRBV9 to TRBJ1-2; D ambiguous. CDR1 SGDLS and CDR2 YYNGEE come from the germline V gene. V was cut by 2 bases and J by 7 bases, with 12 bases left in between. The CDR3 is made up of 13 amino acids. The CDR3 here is CASSVAGGSGYTF. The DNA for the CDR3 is TGTGCCAGCAGCGTGGCAGGAGGATCTGGCTACACCTTC.

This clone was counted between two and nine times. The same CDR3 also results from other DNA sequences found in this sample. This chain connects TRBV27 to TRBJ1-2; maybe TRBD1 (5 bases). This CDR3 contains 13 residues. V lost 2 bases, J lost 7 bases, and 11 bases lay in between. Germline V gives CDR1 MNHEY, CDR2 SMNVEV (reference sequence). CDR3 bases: TGTGCCAGCAGTTTAGGGGGAGTAGGTGGCTACACCTTC. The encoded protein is CASSLGGVGGYTF.

The CDR3 reads CASSQEGAEGTETQYF. For the CDR3, the DNA is TGTGCCAGCAGCCAAGAGGGGGCGGAGGGGACGGAGACCCAGTACTTC. The chain is built from TRBV7-9 and TRBJ2-5; D might be TRBD1 (7 bases). The CDR3 extends over 16 amino acids. Germline V CDR1 and CDR2: SEHNR, FQNEAQ (reference sequence). Trimming took 5 bases from V and 5 from J, leaving 21 bases between them.

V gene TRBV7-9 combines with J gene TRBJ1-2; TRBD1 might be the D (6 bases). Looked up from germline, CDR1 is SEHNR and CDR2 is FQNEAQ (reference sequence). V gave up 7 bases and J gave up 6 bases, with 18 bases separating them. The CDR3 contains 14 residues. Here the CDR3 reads CASTTGSFGDGYTF. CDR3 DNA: TGTGCCAGCACTACAGGGAGTTTTGGGGATGGCTACACCTTC.

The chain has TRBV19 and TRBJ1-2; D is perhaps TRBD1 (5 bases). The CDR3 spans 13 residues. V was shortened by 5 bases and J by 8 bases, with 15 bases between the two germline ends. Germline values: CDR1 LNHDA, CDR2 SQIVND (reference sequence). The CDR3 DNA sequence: TGTGCCAGTAGTCCGGACGGACCAGGGGGCTACACCTTC. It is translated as CASSPDGPGGYTF.

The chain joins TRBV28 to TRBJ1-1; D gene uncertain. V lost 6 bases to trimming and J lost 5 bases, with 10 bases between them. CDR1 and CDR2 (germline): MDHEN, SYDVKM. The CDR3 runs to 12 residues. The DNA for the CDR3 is TGTGCCAGCAGCCCCCCTAGGACTGAAGCTTTCTTT. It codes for CASSPPRTEAFF.

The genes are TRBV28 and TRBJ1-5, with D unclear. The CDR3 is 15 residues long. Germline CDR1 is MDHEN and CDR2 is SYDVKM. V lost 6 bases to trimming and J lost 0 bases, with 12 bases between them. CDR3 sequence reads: CASRSTGFSNQPQHF. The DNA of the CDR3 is TGTGCCAGCAGGTCTACGGGGTTTAGCAATCAGCCCCAGCATTTT.

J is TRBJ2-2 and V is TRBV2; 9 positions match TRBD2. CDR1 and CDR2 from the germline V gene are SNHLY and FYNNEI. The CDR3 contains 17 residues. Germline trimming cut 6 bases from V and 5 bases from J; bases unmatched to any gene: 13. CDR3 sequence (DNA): TGTGCCAGCAGCGCTCGAATGGCGGGAGGGCCGACCGGGGAGCTGTTTTTT. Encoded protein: CASSARMAGGPTGELFF.

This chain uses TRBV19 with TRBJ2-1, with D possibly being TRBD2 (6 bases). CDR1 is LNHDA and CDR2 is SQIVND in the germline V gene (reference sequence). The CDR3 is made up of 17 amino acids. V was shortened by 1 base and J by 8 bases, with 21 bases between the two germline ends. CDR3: CASSIGERGLLIHEQFF. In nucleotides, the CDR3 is TGTGCCAGTAGTATAGGTGAAAGGGGACTCCTGATCCATGAGCAGTTCTTC.

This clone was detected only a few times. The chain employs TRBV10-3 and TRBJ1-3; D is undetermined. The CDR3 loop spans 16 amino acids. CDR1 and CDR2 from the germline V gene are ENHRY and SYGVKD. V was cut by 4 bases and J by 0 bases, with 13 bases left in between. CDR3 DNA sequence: TGTGCCATCAGTGGAGGAGATTGGAGCTCTGGAAACACCATATATTTT. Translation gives CAISGGDWSSGNTIYF.

This CDR3 is CASGVQEHTEAFF. The DNA of the CDR3 is TGTGCCAGCGGGGTCCAGGAACACACTGAAGCTTTCTTT. The genes are TRBV2 and TRBJ1-1; D is uncertain. The CDR3 is made up of 13 amino acids. With 8 bases removed from V and 3 bases from J, the gap between germline ends came to 13 bases. Germline V gene lookup returns CDR1 SNHLY and CDR2 FYNNEI.

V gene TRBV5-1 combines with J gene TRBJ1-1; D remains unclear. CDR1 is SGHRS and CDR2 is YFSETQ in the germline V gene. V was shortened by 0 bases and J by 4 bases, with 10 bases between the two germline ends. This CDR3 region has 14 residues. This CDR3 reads CASSLDGGPTEAFF. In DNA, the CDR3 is TGCGCCAGCAGCTTGGATGGCGGGCCCACTGAAGCTTTCTTT.

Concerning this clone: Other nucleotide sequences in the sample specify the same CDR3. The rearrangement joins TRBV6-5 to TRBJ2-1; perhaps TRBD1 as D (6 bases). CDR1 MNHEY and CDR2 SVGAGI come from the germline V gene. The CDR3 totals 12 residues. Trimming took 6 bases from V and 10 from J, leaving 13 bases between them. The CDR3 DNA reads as TGTGCCAGCAGCTCCCCAGGGGACGAGCAGTTCTTC. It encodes CASSSPGDEQFF.

The CDR3 loop reads CSASHENIQYF. In DNA form, the CDR3 reads TGCAGTGCTAGTCACGAAAACATTCAGTACTTC. V gene TRBV20-1 combines with J gene TRBJ2-4, with no clear D. V lost 3 bases, J lost 5 bases, and 5 bases lay in between. CDR1 is DFQATT and CDR2 is SNEGSKA in the germline V gene (reference sequence). The CDR3 extends over 11 amino acids.

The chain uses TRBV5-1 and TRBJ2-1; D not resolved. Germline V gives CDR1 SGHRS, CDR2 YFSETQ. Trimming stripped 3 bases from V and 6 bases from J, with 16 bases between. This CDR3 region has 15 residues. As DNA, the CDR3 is TGCGCCAGCAGCTGGGCCTCGCATAGTGGCAATGAGCAGTTCTTC. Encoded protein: CASSWASHSGNEQFF. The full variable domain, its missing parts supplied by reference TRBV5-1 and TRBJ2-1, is KAGVTQTPRYLIKTRGQQVTLSCSPISGHRSVSWYQQTPGQGLQFLFEYFSETQRNKGNFPGRFSGRQFSNSRSEMNVSTLELGDSALYLCASSWASHSGNEQFFGPGTRLTVL.

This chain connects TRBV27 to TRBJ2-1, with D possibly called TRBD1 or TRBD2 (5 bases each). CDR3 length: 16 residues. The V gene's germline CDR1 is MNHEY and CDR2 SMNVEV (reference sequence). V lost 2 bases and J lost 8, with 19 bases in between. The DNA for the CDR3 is TGTGCCAGCAGTTTAGTGGGGGAGCGGTACTATGATGAGCAGTTCTTC. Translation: CASSLVGERYYDEQFF.

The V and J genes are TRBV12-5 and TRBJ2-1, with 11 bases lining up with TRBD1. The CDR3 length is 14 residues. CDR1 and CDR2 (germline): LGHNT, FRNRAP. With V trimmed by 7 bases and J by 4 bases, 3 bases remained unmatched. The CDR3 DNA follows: TGTGCTAGTGCCAGGGACAGGGGGTACAATGAGCAGTTCTTC. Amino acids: CASARDRGYNEQFF.

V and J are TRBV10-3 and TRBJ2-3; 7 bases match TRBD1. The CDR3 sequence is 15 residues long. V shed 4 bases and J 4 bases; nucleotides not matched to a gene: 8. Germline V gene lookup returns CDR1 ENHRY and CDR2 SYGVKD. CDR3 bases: TGTGCCATCAGTGGCCGGGACAGTGGGTCAGATACGCAGTATTTT. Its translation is CAISGRDSGSDTQYF.

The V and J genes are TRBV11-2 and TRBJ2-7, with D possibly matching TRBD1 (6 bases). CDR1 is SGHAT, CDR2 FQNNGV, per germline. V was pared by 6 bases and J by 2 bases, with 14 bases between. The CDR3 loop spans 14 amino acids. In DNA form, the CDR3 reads TGTGCCAGCAGTCAAGCCGGACAGACCTACGAGCAGTACTTC. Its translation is CASSQAGQTYEQYF.

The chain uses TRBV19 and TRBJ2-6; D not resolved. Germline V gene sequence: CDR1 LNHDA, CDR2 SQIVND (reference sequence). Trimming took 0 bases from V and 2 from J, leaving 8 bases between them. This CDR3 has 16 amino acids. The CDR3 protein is CASSIDLRAGANVLTF. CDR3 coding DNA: TGTGCCAGTAGTATAGATCTAAGGGCTGGGGCCAACGTCCTGACTTTC.

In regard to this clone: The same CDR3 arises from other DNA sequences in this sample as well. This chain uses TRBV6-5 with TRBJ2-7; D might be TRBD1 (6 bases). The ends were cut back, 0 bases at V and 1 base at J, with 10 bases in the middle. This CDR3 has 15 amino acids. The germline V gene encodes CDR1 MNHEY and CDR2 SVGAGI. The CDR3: CASSYSGAGSYEQYF. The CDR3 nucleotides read TGTGCCAGCAGTTACTCGGGGGCAGGGTCCTACGAGCAGTACTTC.

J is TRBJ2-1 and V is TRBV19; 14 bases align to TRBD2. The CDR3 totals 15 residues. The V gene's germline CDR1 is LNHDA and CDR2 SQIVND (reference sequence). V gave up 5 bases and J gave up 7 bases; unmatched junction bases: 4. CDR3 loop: CASSFWTSGGNEQFF. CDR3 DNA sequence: TGTGCCAGTAGTTTTTGGACTAGCGGGGGGAATGAGCAGTTCTTC. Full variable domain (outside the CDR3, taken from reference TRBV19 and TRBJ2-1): DGGITQSPKYLFRKEGQNVTLSCEQNLNHDAMYWYRQDPGQGLRLIYYSQIVNDFQKGDIAEGYSVSREKKESFPLTVTSAQKNPTAFYLCASSFWTSGGNEQFFGPGTRLTVL.

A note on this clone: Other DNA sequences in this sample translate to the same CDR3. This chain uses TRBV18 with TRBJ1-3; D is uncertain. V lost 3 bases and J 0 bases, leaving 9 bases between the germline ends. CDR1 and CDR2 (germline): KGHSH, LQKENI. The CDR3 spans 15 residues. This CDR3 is CASSPYGSSGNTIYF. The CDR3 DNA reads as TGTGCCAGCTCACCGTACGGGAGCTCTGGAAACACCATATATTTT.

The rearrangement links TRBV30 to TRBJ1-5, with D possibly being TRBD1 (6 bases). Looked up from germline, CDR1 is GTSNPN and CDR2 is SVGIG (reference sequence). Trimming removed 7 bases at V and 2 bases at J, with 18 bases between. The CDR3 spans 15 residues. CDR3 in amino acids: CASSGGAVGNQPQHF. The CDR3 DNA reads TGTGCCTCCTCCGGGGGGGCGGTCGGCAATCAGCCCCAGCATTTT.

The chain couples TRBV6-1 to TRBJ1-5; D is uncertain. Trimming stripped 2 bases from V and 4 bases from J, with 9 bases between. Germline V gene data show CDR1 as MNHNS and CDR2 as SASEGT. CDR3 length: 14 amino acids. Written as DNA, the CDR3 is TGTGCCAGCAGTGAACGGAACCTAAATCAGCCCCAGCATTTT. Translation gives CASSERNLNQPQHF.

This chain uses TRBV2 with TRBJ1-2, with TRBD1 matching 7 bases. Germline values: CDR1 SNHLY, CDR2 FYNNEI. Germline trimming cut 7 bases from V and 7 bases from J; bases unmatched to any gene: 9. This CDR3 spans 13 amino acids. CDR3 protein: CASIVEGAGGYTF. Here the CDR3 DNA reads TGTGCCAGCATTGTTGAGGGGGCGGGTGGCTACACCTTC. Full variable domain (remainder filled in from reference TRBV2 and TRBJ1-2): EPEVTQTPSHQVTQMGQEVILRCVPISNHLYFYWYRQILGQKVEFLVSFYNNEISEKSEIFDDQFSVERPDGSNFTLKIRSTKLEDSAMYFCASIVEGAGGYTFGSGTRLTVV.

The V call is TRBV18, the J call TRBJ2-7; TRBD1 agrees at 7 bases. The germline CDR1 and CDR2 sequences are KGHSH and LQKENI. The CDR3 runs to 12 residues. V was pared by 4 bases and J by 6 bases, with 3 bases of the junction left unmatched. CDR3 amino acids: CASSQQGSEQYF. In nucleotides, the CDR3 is TGTGCCAGCTCACAACAGGGGAGCGAGCAGTACTTC.

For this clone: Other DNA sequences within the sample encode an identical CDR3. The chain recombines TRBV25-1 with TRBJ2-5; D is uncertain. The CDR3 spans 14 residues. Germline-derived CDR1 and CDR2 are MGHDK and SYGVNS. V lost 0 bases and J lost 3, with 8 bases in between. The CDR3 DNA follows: TGTGCCAGCAGTGAATACGGGCGTGAAGAGACCCAGTACTTC. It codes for CASSEYGREETQYF.

The CDR3 DNA is TGTGCCAGCAGTCAGAAGTTAGGCACCGGGAGGTTCACCGGGGAGCTGTTTTTT. Its translation: CASSQKLGTGRFTGELFF. The genes are TRBV14 and TRBJ2-2; 7 bases match TRBD2. Germline V gene lookup returns CDR1 SGHDN and CDR2 FVKESK. The CDR3 has 18 residues. Losses at the gene ends were 6 bases for V and 4 bases for J; bases not matched to a gene: 17.

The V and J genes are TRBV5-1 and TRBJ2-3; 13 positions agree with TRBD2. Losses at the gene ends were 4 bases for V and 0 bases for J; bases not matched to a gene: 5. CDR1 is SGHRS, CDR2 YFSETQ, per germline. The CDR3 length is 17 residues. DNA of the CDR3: TGCGCCAGCAGCCCTGGGACTAGCGGGGCCAGCACAGATACGCAGTATTTT. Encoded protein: CASSPGTSGASTDTQYF.

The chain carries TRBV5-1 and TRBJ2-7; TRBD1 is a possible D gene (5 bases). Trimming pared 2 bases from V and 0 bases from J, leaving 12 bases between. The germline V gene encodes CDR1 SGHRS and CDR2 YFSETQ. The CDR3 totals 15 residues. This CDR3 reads CASSLGERNSYEQYF. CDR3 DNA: TGCGCCAGCAGCTTAGGGGAAAGGAACTCCTACGAGCAGTACTTC.